A single sample is the source of the 11 T cell receptor beta chains below, sequenced in a study of cytomegalovirus exposure and HLA in healthy donors. Amplification used 60 Vbeta primers and 13 Jbeta primers. Clones were sequenced by immunoSEQ multiplex PCR, and TCRdb holds only the in-frame ones, with some missing. Counted here are 100,000 to 130,000 clones, 73% occurring once; the ten biggest clones make up 7.8%. Source material: PBMCs. The receptors shown here come from a young man in good health and CMV-seronegative.

This clone showed up just a few times. The CDR3 spells CASSLGTGTGGMQPQHF. Here the CDR3 DNA reads TGTGCCAGCAGTTTAGGGACGGGGACAGGGGGCATGCAGCCCCAGCATTTT. This chain links TRBV28 with TRBJ1-5; the match to TRBD1 covers 12 bases. The CDR3 is 17 residues long. V was pared by 2 bases and J by 7 bases, with 9 bases of the junction left unmatched. The V gene's germline CDR1 is MDHEN and CDR2 SYDVKM.

The genes are TRBV6-5 and TRBJ1-6; D gene ambiguous. Germline V gene lookup returns CDR1 MNHEY and CDR2 SVGAGI. The V gene lost 0 bases and the J gene lost 9 bases, with 6 bases spanning the gap. CDR3 length equals 13 residues. The CDR3 DNA follows: TGTGCCAGCAGTTACTCCCCTTCTTCACCCCTCCACTTT. Translation: CASSYSPSSPLHF.

The V gene is TRBV12-5, the J gene TRBJ1-1; D is unclear. The CDR3 spans 14 residues. Deletions cut 6 bases from V and 1 base from J, with 12 bases between. Germline V gene data show CDR1 as LGHNT and CDR2 as FRNRAP. For the CDR3, the DNA is TGTGCTAGTGGCCCGCGAAAAGCGAACACTGAAGCTTTCTTT. It codes for CASGPRKANTEAFF.

This chain connects TRBV7-9 to TRBJ2-5; 8 positions match TRBD2. Germline loops: CDR1 SEHNR, CDR2 FQNEAQ (reference sequence). This CDR3 has 17 residues. V dropped 2 bases and J dropped 0; count of bases not matched to a gene: 8. CDR3 protein: CASSLSAAGGDQETQYF. CDR3 DNA: TGTGCCAGCAGCTTATCTGCCGCCGGGGGGGACCAAGAGACCCAGTACTTC. Full variable domain (rest looked up from reference TRBV7-9 and TRBJ2-5): DTGVSQNPRHKITKRGQNVTFRCDPISEHNRLYWYRQTLGQGPEFLTYFQNEAQLEKSRLLSDRFSAERPKGSFSTLEIQRTEQGDSAMYLCASSLSAAGGDQETQYFGPGTRLLVL.

A word on this clone: Its ends do not fully match the called genes, so a read error is possible. The genes are TRBV30 and TRBJ2-7; 9 nucleotides agree with TRBD1. There are 13 residues in the CDR3. Germline V gives CDR1 GTSNPN, CDR2 SVGIG (reference sequence). CDR3 sequence: CAWKTGGPYGQYF. CDR3 coding DNA: TGTGCCTGGAAAACAGGGGGCCCCTACGGGCAGTACTTC.

This clone has just a few counts. The chain joins TRBV5-8 to TRBJ1-4; D unresolved. Germline CDR1 reads SGHTS; CDR2 reads YDEGEE. V was trimmed by 0 bases and J by 8 bases, leaving 5 bases between them. The CDR3 is 12 amino acids. This CDR3 reads CASSLGAEKLFF. The CDR3 coding sequence is TGTGCCAGCAGCTTGGGGGCCGAAAAACTGTTTTTT.

This clone was counted only a few times. The chain has TRBV28 and TRBJ2-2; 8 bases agree with TRBD2. The CDR3 consists of 16 residues. CDR1 and CDR2 from the germline V gene are MDHEN and SYDVKM. Trimming removed 7 bases from V and 1 base from J; junction bases left unmatched: 8. The CDR3 region has the DNA TGTGCCAGCACCACTGGCACTAGCGGGAACACCGGGGAGCTGTTTTTT. It yields the protein CASTTGTSGNTGELFF. Full variable domain (missing parts from reference TRBV28 and TRBJ2-2): DVKVTQSSRYLVKRTGEKVFLECVQDMDHENMFWYRQDPGLGLRLIYFSYDVKMKEKGDIPEGYSVSREKKERFSLILESASTNQTSMYLCASTTGTSGNTGELFFGEGSRLTVL.

The chain joins TRBV9 to TRBJ2-1; 8 nucleotides line up with TRBD2. Trimming cost V 0 bases and J 2 bases; bases outside gene matches: 4. Germline CDR1 and CDR2: SGDLS and YYNGEE. The CDR3 extends over 16 amino acids. The CDR3 sequence: CASSVDPGGAYNEQFF. The DNA of the CDR3 is TGTGCCAGCAGCGTAGATCCCGGGGGGGCCTACAATGAGCAGTTCTTC.

The rearrangement uses TRBV28 and TRBJ2-2; D is uncertain. CDR1 and CDR2 from the germline V gene are MDHEN and SYDVKM. Trimming pared 2 bases from V and 8 bases from J, leaving 9 bases between. This CDR3 comprises 13 residues. DNA for the CDR3: TGTGCCAGCAGTTTACCCCTTGAGGGGGAGCTGTTTTTT. This encodes CASSLPLEGELFF.

This clone has a single count. The rearrangement joins TRBV29-1 to TRBJ2-1, with TRBD2 matching 11 bases. The V segment lost 5 bases and the J segment 6 bases; nucleotides outside the gene matches: 12. Per germline, CDR1 SQVTM and CDR2 ANQGSEA. CDR3 length: 16 amino acids. CDR3 coding DNA: TGCAGCGTTACGCCCAGGCTAGCGGGAGGAAGCAATGAGCAGTTCTTC. Translated, it gives CSVTPRLAGGSNEQFF.

The J gene is TRBJ1-2, the V gene TRBV5-6, with 8 positions matching TRBD1. CDR3 length: 14 residues. Germline CDR1 reads SGHDT; CDR2 reads YYEEEE. The junction had 9 bases not matched to a gene; V was cut back by 4 bases and J by 7 bases. In DNA, the CDR3 is TGTGCCAGCAGCCAAGCAGGGGGCGATCGTGGCTACACCTTC. Translated, it gives CASSQAGGDRGYTF. The whole variable domain, filled in from reference TRBV5-6 and TRBJ1-2, reads DAGVTQSPTHLIKTRGQQVTLRCSPKSGHDTVSWYQQALGQGPQFIFQYYEEEERQRGNFPDRFSGHQFPNYSSELNVNALLLGDSALYLCASSQAGGDRGYTFGSGTRLTVV.